These 27 T cell receptor beta chains were all obtained from the same sample, sequenced in a study of CD8 T cells in ankylosing spondylitis. Study-wide results and limits: A TCR beta motif of under ten highly homologous variants seemed to mark ankylosing spondylitis blood.

These receptors' targets are unknown. TCRdb passed the 5' RACE reads through MiXCR, listing each CDR3 protein once. The data show over 400,000 distinct CDR3 sequences, 25% to 30% seen once. Sample: blood, either unsorted or a sorted T cell fraction (not recorded which). The receptors were gathered from a male donor with ankylosing spondylitis.

This chain joins TRBV11-2 and TRBJ2-1; D is undetermined. V gave up 1 base and J gave up 9 bases, with 16 bases separating them. This CDR3 region has 15 residues. CDR1 is SGHAT, CDR2 FQNNGV, per germline. The CDR3 loop is CASSLVLDSSLEQFF. Written as DNA, the CDR3 is TGTGCCAGCAGCTTAGTTCTAGATTCGTCTCTTGAGCAGTTCTTC. The variable domain in full, completed from reference TRBV11-2 and TRBJ2-1, reads EAGVAQSPRYKIIEKRQSVAFWCNPISGHATLYWYQQILGQGPKLLIQFQNNGVVDDSQLPKDRFSAERLKGVDSTLKIQPAKLEDSAVYLCASSLVLDSSLEQFFGPGTRLTVL.

The rearrangement links TRBV7-9 to TRBJ2-7; maybe TRBD2 (5 bases). Trimming pared 3 bases from V and 0 bases from J, leaving 9 bases between. Germline CDR1 SEHNR, CDR2 FQNEAQ (reference sequence). The CDR3 is made up of 14 amino acids. CDR3 DNA: TGTGCCAGCAGCTTCCTGGGGAGCTCCTACGAGCAGTACTTC. Translating it yields CASSFLGSSYEQYF. Full variable domain (remainder filled in from reference TRBV7-9 and TRBJ2-7): DTGVSQNPRHKITKRGQNVTFRCDPISEHNRLYWYRQTLGQGPEFLTYFQNEAQLEKSRLLSDRFSAERPKGSFSTLEIQRTEQGDSAMYLCASSFLGSSYEQYFGPGTRLTVT.

The chain uses TRBV7-8 and TRBJ2-3; 7 bases map to TRBD1. This CDR3 has 15 residues. V lost 4 bases, J lost 0 bases, and 4 bases stayed unmatched. Germline assignment: CDR1 SGHVS and CDR2 FQNEAQ. The CDR3 DNA is TGTGCCAGCAGCTCCTTGGACAGGAGCACAGATACGCAGTATTTT. It translates to CASSSLDRSTDTQYF.

The rearrangement links TRBV6-4 to TRBJ1-1; unclear D gene. Deletions cut 7 bases from V and 0 bases from J, with 12 bases between. Germline V gives CDR1 MRHNA, CDR2 SNTAGT. The CDR3 length is 14 residues. The CDR3: CASIRDNLNTEAFF. DNA of the CDR3: TGTGCCAGCATCAGAGACAACTTGAACACTGAAGCTTTCTTT.

CDR3 sequence (DNA): TGCAGCGTTGATTCTGCGACAGTCTTCGAGACCCAGTACTTC. It codes for CSVDSATVFETQYF. The J gene is TRBJ2-5, the V gene TRBV29-1, with D perhaps TRBD1 (5 bases). The CDR3 is 14 residues long. Between the trimmed V and J ends, which lost 3 bases and 5 bases, there was a span of 16 bases. The germline V gene encodes CDR1 SQVTM and CDR2 ANQGSEA.

This chain connects TRBV20-1 to TRBJ2-1; D is uncertain. Trimming took 5 bases from V and 8 from J, leaving 19 bases between them. The germline CDR1 and CDR2 sequences are DFQATT and SNEGSKA (reference sequence). The CDR3 runs to 14 residues. This CDR3 is CSAPTHLGMYEQFF. CDR3 nucleotides: TGCAGTGCTCCCACCCATCTGGGTATGTATGAGCAGTTCTTC.

V and J are TRBV7-9 and TRBJ2-3; the D is unclear. The CDR3 is 15 residues long. V was pared by 0 bases and J by 2 bases, with 9 bases between. Germline V lookup: CDR1 SEHNR, CDR2 FQNEAQ (reference sequence). The CDR3 DNA is TGTGCCAGCAGCTTAGCGCTCTACCACACAGATACGCAGTATTTT. Residues: CASSLALYHTDTQYF.

J is TRBJ2-7 and V is TRBV7-8; a possible D gene is TRBD2 (6 bases). Germline CDR1 reads SGHVS; CDR2 reads FQNEAQ. The germline V and J ends were trimmed by 3 bases and 4 bases, with 16 bases remaining between them. CDR3 length equals 15 residues. CDR3 bases: TGTGCCAGCAGCTTTTACGTCGGGGGTTTATACGAGCAGTACGTC. Translating it yields CASSFYVGGLYEQYV.

This clonotype was seen a handful of times. A junction end diverges from the germline sequence, so it may reflect a read error. The chain recombines TRBV19 with TRBJ2-1; TRBD2 agrees at 13 bases. This CDR3 is 12 amino acids long. The germline V gene has CDR1 LNHDA and CDR2 SQIVND (reference sequence). The CDR3 DNA sequence: TGTGCCAGTAGGGGGACTAGCGGGGCCTCGGTCTTC. It translates to CASRGTSGASVF.

The rearrangement joins TRBV19 to TRBJ2-1, with no clear D. Trimming took 8 bases from V and 2 from J, leaving 10 bases between them. CDR1 is LNHDA, CDR2 SQIVND, per germline (reference sequence). This CDR3 is 13 amino acids long. The CDR3, as DNA: TGTGCCAGTCAGGTCCCTCCCTACAATGAGCAGTTCTTC. Its protein is CASQVPPYNEQFF.

The rearrangement uses TRBV3-1 and TRBJ1-5, with D unresolved. The germline gives CDR1 LGHDT, CDR2 YNNKEL (reference sequence). The V and J ends lost 4 bases and 3 bases respectively, with 19 bases between them. The CDR3 is 17 residues long. Here the CDR3 DNA reads TGTGCCAGCAGCCTCAGACCCCAGGACGGCGTCAATCAGCCCCAGCATTTT. Translated, it gives CASSLRPQDGVNQPQHF.

This clonotype occurred many times. CDR3 sequence (DNA): TGTGCCAGCAGTCCGGGACAGGGTTACACCGGGGAGCTGTTTTTT. Encoded protein: CASSPGQGYTGELFF. This chain links TRBV12-3 or TRBV12-4 with TRBJ2-2; 9 positions match TRBD1. V lost 5 bases, J lost 3 bases, and 4 bases stayed unmatched. CDR3 length: 15 amino acids.

This clonotype has a count of ten or more. The chain uses TRBV5-1 and TRBJ2-5; D not certain. CDR3 length: 13 amino acids. The V gene's germline CDR1 is SGHRS and CDR2 YFSETQ. V was shortened by 4 bases and J by 1 base, with 8 bases between the two germline ends. Here the CDR3 DNA reads TGCGCCAGCAGCAAGACACCCCAAGAGACCCAGTACTTC. Protein sequence: CASSKTPQETQYF.

The chain links TRBV25-1 to TRBJ2-1, with D possibly matching TRBD1 (6 bases). There are 14 residues in the CDR3. CDR1 is MGHDK, CDR2 SYGVNS, per germline. V gave up 10 bases and J gave up 5 bases, with 18 bases separating them. The chain's CDR3 is CATASRGLDNEQFF. The DNA of the CDR3 is TGTGCCACCGCCTCCAGGGGTTTGGACAATGAGCAGTTCTTC.

This clonotype was observed many times. V usage is TRBV4-1 and J usage is TRBJ2-1; D is perhaps TRBD1 or TRBD2 (5 bases each). Germline V gene data show CDR1 as MGHRA and CDR2 as YSYEKL. The CDR3 consists of 16 residues. With 0 bases removed from V and 9 bases from J, the gap between germline ends came to 18 bases. CDR3 loop: CASSQDSQRKRGEQFF. The CDR3 nucleotides are TGCGCCAGCAGCCAAGATTCCCAGCGGAAAAGGGGTGAGCAGTTCTTC.

This clonotype occurred once. The chain recombines TRBV24-1 with TRBJ1-6; weak D call: TRBD1 (5 bases). V was shortened by 3 bases and J by 13 bases, with 9 bases between the two germline ends. The V gene's germline CDR1 is KGHDR and CDR2 SFDVKD. This CDR3 is built from 12 residues. This CDR3 is CATSDGRGPLHF. DNA for the CDR3: TGTGCCACCAGTGATGGGAGGGGTCCCCTCCACTTT.

This chain connects TRBV7-8 to TRBJ2-7; TRBD2 might be the D (6 bases). This CDR3 region has 14 residues. Trimming took off 5 bases at V and 0 bases at J, with 11 bases between the two ends. Germline V CDR1 and CDR2: SGHVS, FQNEAQ. The DNA for the CDR3 is TGTGCCAGCAGCCCCGGAGGGCTCTCCTACGAGCAGTACGTC. This gives the protein CASSPGGLSYEQYV.

The gene calls are TRBV27 and TRBJ2-1, with TRBD2 identical over 9 bases. The trim removed 6 bases at V and 0 bases at J, leaving 18 bases unmatched. From germline, CDR1 is MNHEY and CDR2 SMNVEV (reference sequence). CDR3 size: 20 residues. DNA of the CDR3: TGTGCCAGCAGGGAGGGAGGGGCCCTTTTTAGCGGGAGCTCCTACAATGAGCAGTTCTTC. It specifies CASREGGALFSGSSYNEQFF.

The chain employs TRBV3-1 and TRBJ2-5; TRBD1 agrees at 7 bases. Germline trimming cut 3 bases from V and 1 base from J; bases unmatched to any gene: 5. CDR3 length: 15 amino acids. The V gene's germline CDR1 is LGHDT and CDR2 YNNKEL (reference sequence). The CDR3 region has the DNA TGTGCCAGCAGCCACAGACGACAGGGCCAAGAGACCCAGTACTTC. This encodes CASSHRRQGQETQYF.

The CDR3 DNA follows: TGTGCCTGGAGTCTCCAGGGGTATGAGCAGTTCTTC. It yields the protein CAWSLQGYEQFF. The V call is TRBV30, the J call TRBJ2-1; D might be TRBD1 (6 bases). The CDR3 is made up of 12 amino acids. Deletions cut 2 bases from V and 8 bases from J, with 10 bases between. Germline assignment: CDR1 GTSNPN and CDR2 SVGIG (reference sequence).

The chain combines TRBV9 with TRBJ2-7, with a possible D match to TRBD2 (6 bases). Germline loops: CDR1 SGDLS, CDR2 YYNGEE. The CDR3 consists of 14 residues. The V end was cut by 4 bases, the J end by 6 bases, with 17 bases between. The CDR3 loop reads CASSFGTRPGEQYF. In DNA, the CDR3 is TGTGCCAGCAGCTTCGGGACTCGGCCTGGCGAGCAGTACTTC.

The chain links TRBV24-1 to TRBJ2-7, with 9 bases fitting TRBD1. Germline loops: CDR1 KGHDR, CDR2 SFDVKD. The CDR3 sequence is 15 residues long. Trimming took 4 bases from V and 0 from J; bases not matched to a gene: 3. The CDR3 region is CATSDPGQGSYEQYF. The CDR3 coding sequence is TGTGCCACCAGTGACCCGGGACAGGGCTCCTACGAGCAGTACTTC.

The genes are TRBV15 and TRBJ1-4; TRBD1 matches 7 bases. Trimming cost V 3 bases and J 3 bases; bases outside gene matches: 4. Germline values: CDR1 LNHNV, CDR2 YYDKDF (reference sequence). This CDR3 has 15 amino acids. The CDR3 protein is CATSSDRASNEKLFF. DNA of the CDR3: TGTGCCACCAGCAGCGACAGGGCCTCTAATGAAAAACTGTTTTTT.

The rearrangement joins TRBV18 to TRBJ2-7; D gene uncertain. V was trimmed by 2 bases and J by 3 bases, leaving 8 bases between them. CDR1 and CDR2 from the germline V gene are KGHSH and LQKENI. This CDR3 contains 13 residues. This CDR3 reads CASSPGFGYEQYV. CDR3 nucleotide sequence: TGTGCCAGCTCACCAGGGTTCGGCTACGAGCAGTACGTC.

This clonotype occurred a few times. This chain links TRBV20-1 with TRBJ2-3; D perhaps matches TRBD2 (5 bases). Between the trimmed V and J ends, which lost 5 bases and 0 bases, there was a span of 15 bases. The CDR3 covers 15 residues. The V gene's germline CDR1 is DFQATT and CDR2 SNEGSKA (reference sequence). CDR3 loop: CSAPPGSASTDTQYF. CDR3 DNA: TGCAGTGCTCCCCCGGGGAGCGCCAGCACAGATACGCAGTATTTT.

This clonotype was counted only a few times. The chain recombines TRBV3-1 with TRBJ2-2; D gene unclear. V was clipped by 4 bases and J by 6 bases, with 12 bases between them. CDR1 and CDR2 from the germline V gene are LGHDT and YNNKEL (reference sequence). The CDR3 consists of 14 residues. The CDR3 nucleotides are TGTGCCAGCAGCCCCTCTGGAGACCCCGGGGAGCTGTTTTTT. As protein: CASSPSGDPGELFF.

The rearrangement joins TRBV20-1 to TRBJ2-5, with D tentatively TRBD1 or TRBD2 (5 bases each). The V gene lost 1 base and the J gene lost 1 base, with 19 bases spanning the gap. The CDR3 consists of 17 residues. The germline V gene has CDR1 DFQATT and CDR2 SNEGSKA (reference sequence). CDR3: CSARAPWDANTQETQYF. The CDR3, as DNA: TGCAGTGCTAGAGCCCCGTGGGACGCAAACACCCAAGAGACCCAGTACTTC.